This T cell receptor beta chain originates from a study of T cells of healthy individuals. MiXCR was run by TCRdb on the 5' RACE reads, yielding one entry per CDR3 protein. The table includes 40,000 to 60,000 distinct CDR3 sequences, under 15% detected once. This clonotype was seen a few times. Trimming removed 5 bases from V and 8 bases from J; junction bases left unmatched: 22. This CDR3 is 19 amino acids long. The germline V gene encodes CDR1 SGDLS and CDR2 YYNGEE. The receptor comes from a human donor in good health. This sequence joins TRBV9 and TRBJ1-4; the match to TRBD1 covers 9 bases. The CDR3 region has the DNA TGTGCCAGCAGTCCCCGAACCTCGATAACAGGGGGCTTCGGAGAAAAACTGTTTTTT. The encoded protein is CASSPRTSITGGFGEKLFF.